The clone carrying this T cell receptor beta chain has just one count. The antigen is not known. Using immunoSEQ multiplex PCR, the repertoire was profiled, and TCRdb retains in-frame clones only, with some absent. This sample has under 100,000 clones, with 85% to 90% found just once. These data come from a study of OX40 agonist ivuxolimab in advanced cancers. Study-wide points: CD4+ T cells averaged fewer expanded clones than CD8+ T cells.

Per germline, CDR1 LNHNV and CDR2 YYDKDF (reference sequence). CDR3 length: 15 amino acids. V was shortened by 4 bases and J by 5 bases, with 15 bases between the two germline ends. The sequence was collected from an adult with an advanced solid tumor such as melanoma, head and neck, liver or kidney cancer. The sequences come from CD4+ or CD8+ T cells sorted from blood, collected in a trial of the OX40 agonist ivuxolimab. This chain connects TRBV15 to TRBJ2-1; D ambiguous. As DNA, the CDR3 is TGTGCCACCAGCAACCCTAAGACACTCGACAATGAGCAGTTCTTC. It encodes CATSNPKTLDNEQFF.